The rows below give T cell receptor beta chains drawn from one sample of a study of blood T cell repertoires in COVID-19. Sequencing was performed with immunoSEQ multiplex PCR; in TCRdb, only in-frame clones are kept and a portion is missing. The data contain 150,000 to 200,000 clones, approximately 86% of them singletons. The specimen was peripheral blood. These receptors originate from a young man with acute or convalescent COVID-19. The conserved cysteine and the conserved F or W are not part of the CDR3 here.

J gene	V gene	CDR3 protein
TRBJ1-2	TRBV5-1	ASSSGQNYGYT
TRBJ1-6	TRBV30	AWSVVSHRDRLNSPLH
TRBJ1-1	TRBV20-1	SAVRQREAF
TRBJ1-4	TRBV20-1	SARGTRRLV
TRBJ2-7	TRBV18	ASSEGTGITYEQY
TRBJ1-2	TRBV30	AWSVRVSRYGYT
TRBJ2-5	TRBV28	ASSLGGSGDQETQY
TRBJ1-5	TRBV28	ASRGREPGNQPQH
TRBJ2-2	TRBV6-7	ASSYSHRDRGLANTGELF
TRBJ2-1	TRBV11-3	ASSLEWEPDYNEQF
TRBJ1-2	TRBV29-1	SVDRGTYGYT
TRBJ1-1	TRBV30	AWSPPGEYTEAF
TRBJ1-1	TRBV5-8	ASSSSGRANTEAF
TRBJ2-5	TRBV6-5	ASSHRTLETQY
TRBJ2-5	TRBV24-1	ATSDGVDSQETQY
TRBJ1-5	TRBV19	ARGEGNSNQPQH
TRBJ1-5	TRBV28	ASSLDSLQPQH
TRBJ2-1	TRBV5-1	ASSLTGAGYNEQF
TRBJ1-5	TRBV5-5	ASSYQGGYNQPQH
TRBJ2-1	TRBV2	ASRTTPGGSDEQF
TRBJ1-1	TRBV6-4	ASSADRSGNTEAF
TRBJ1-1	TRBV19	ASTLTANTEAF
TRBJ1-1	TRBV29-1	SVTGFRNTEAF
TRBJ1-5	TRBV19	ASSVQLTGNQPQH
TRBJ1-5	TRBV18	ASSTGQGANQPQH
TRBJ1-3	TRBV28	ASISGGPGNTIY
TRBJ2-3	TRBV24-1	ATSDTGTDTQY
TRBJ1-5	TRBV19	ASHGQGNQPQH